The 3 T cell receptor beta chains in this list originate from one sample, sequenced in a study of blood T cell repertoires in COVID-19. Profiled with immunoSEQ multiplex PCR; TCRdb holds only in-frame clones, not every one. The table shows about 380,000 clones, with 70% to 85% occurring only once. The specimen was peripheral blood. The receptors stem from a human donor with acute or convalescent COVID-19. The donor label of this sample is uncertain.

The chain uses TRBV5-8 and TRBJ1-2, with a tentative D call TRBD1 (6 bases). Germline-derived CDR1 and CDR2 are SGHTS and YDEGEE. Trimming pared 0 bases from V and 2 bases from J, leaving 11 bases between. This CDR3 region has 15 residues. CDR3 protein: CASSLGWGPNYGYTF. For the CDR3, the DNA is TGTGCCAGCAGCTTGGGTTGGGGGCCGAACTATGGCTACACCTTC.

This chain joins TRBV6-1 and TRBJ1-6; 7 bases map to TRBD1. The CDR3 length is 15 residues. Germline CDR1 MNHNS, CDR2 SASEGT. J gave up 9 bases and V 3 bases, and 8 bases lay outside the gene matches. Here the CDR3 reads CASSELRPGGSPLHF. Written as DNA, the CDR3 is TGTGCCAGCAGTGAGCTTCGGCCAGGGGGTTCACCCCTCCACTTT.

V is TRBV7-2 and J is TRBJ2-1; D perhaps matches TRBD1 (6 bases). Trimming stripped 8 bases from V and 0 bases from J, with 14 bases between. From germline, CDR1 is SGHTA and CDR2 FQGNSA. This CDR3 has 15 amino acids. The CDR3 bases are TGTGCCAGCGGGATTAGGGGGAGCTCCTACAATGAGCAGTTCTTC. Protein sequence: CASGIRGSSYNEQFF.